Below are 19 T cell receptor beta chains sequenced from a single sample in a study of T cells in Graves' hyperthyroidism and ophthalmopathy. TCR beta CDR3 sequences were amplified from RNA transcripts. With the HTBI primer set, the TCR CDR3 went through a first round of RT-PCR. TCRdb re-analysed the multiplex PCR reads in MiXCR, keeping a single row per CDR3 protein. The table lists hundreds of thousands of distinct CDR3 sequences, roughly 45% of them singletons. The sequencing input was peripheral blood or thyroid tissue (not recorded which). Source of these receptors: an adult man with Graves' disease, either hyperthyroidism or ophthalmopathy (not recorded which).

This clonotype was seen at least ten times. The J gene is TRBJ2-7, the V gene TRBV10-3, with TRBD2 as a possible D gene (6 bases). The germline V and J ends were trimmed by 6 bases and 4 bases, with 16 bases remaining between them. Germline-derived CDR1 and CDR2 are ENHRY and SYGVKD. CDR3 length equals 14 residues. The CDR3 spells CAISRDFGTYEQYF. CDR3 coding DNA: TGTGCCATCAGCCGGGACTTCGGAACTTACGAGCAGTACTTC.

The chain employs TRBV7-9 and TRBJ2-5, with D perhaps TRBD1 (5 bases). The CDR3 loop spans 15 amino acids. Trimming took off 5 bases at V and 5 bases at J, with 18 bases between the two ends. Germline CDR1 and CDR2: SEHNR and FQNEAQ (reference sequence). The CDR3, as DNA: TGTGCCAGCAGCCAAAGCCAGGGCAAAGGGGAGACCCAGTACTTC. Amino acids: CASSQSQGKGETQYF. The whole variable domain, filled in from reference TRBV7-9 and TRBJ2-5, reads DTGVSQNPRHKITKRGQNVTFRCDPISEHNRLYWYRQTLGQGPEFLTYFQNEAQLEKSRLLSDRFSAERPKGSFSTLEIQRTEQGDSAMYLCASSQSQGKGETQYFGPGTRLLVL.

Note on this clonotype: A read error is likely, as this CDR3 ends without the conserved phenylalanine or tryptophan. No DNA is shown, since the ends of the CDR3 on it are uncertain; the CDR3 is the one TCRdb lists. The rearrangement joins TRBV20-1 to TRBJ2-5. The CDR3 adds up to 10 amino acids, both ends counted. Germline values: CDR1 DFQATT, CDR2 SNEGSKA (reference sequence). CDR3 sequence reads: CSASTPGQNY.

About this clonotype itself: One end of the junction fails to match germline, which may point to a read error. The chain couples TRBV7-2 to TRBJ2-6; the match to TRBD1 covers 7 bases. CDR1 and CDR2 (germline): SGHTA, FQGNSA. The CDR3 consists of 15 residues. The CDR3 nucleotides read TGTGCCAGCAGCTTAGGCGGAACAGGGGCCGACGTCCTGACTTTC. This encodes CASSLGGTGADVLTF.

The sample holds many counts of this clonotype. The genes are TRBV7-2 and TRBJ1-6; maybe TRBD1 (5 bases). The CDR3 has 12 amino acids. Trimming left V 6 bases short and J 7 bases short, with 7 bases between. From germline, CDR1 is SGHTA and CDR2 FQGNSA. The CDR3 region has the DNA TGTGCCAGCAGTTCAGGGAATTCACCCCTCCACTTT. Translation gives CASSSGNSPLHF.

This clonotype was counted between two and nine times. One end of the junction fails to match germline, which may point to a read error. The rearrangement joins TRBV6-4 to TRBJ2-7; a possible D gene is TRBD1 (5 bases). There are 11 residues in the CDR3. Germline V gene lookup returns CDR1 MRHNA and CDR2 SNTAGT. CDR3 in DNA: TGTGCCAGCACAGACCAGGGCAGTAAGGACTTC. This translates into CASTDQGSKDF.

This clonotype was counted at least ten times. This chain connects TRBV15 to TRBJ1-2; D remains unclear. Trimming took 0 bases from V and 7 from J, leaving 18 bases between them. There are 16 residues in the CDR3. In germline, CDR1 is LNHNV, CDR2 YYDKDF (reference sequence). For the CDR3, the DNA is TGTGCCACCAGCAGAGATCTCGGGGATCACGCTTCTGGCTACACCTTC. Protein sequence: CATSRDLGDHASGYTF. Using reference TRBV15 and TRBJ1-2 for the parts outside the CDR3, the full variable domain is DAMVIQNPRYQVTQFGKPVTLSCSQTLNHNVMYWYQQKSSQAPKLLFHYYDKDFNNEADTPDNFQSRRPNTSFCFLDIRSPGLGDTAMYLCATSRDLGDHASGYTFGSGTRLTVV.

This clonotype was seen at least ten times. The chain uses TRBV19 and TRBJ1-1, with D hard to call. The ends were cut back, 8 bases at V and 1 base at J, with 8 bases in the middle. The CDR3 sequence is 12 residues long. Germline lookup yields CDR1 LNHDA and CDR2 SQIVND (reference sequence). CDR3 coding DNA: TGTGCCAGTTGCCTCGGGAACACTGAAGCTTTCTTT. Its translation is CASCLGNTEAFF.

This chain connects TRBV2 to TRBJ1-2, with unresolved D. Germline CDR1 is SNHLY and CDR2 is FYNNEI. The ends were cut back, 3 bases at V and 1 base at J, with 9 bases in the middle. The CDR3 length is 14 residues. The CDR3 here is CASSDNIFNYGYTF. The CDR3 DNA reads TGTGCCAGCAGTGATAACATTTTTAACTATGGCTACACCTTC. The full variable domain, with the rest looked up from reference TRBV2 and TRBJ1-2, is EPEVTQTPSHQVTQMGQEVILRCVPISNHLYFYWYRQILGQKVEFLVSFYNNEISEKSEIFDDQFSVERPDGSNFTLKIRSTKLEDSAMYFCASSDNIFNYGYTFGSGTRLTVV.

This chain links TRBV10-3 with TRBJ1-1; 8 bases map to TRBD1. The CDR3 runs to 14 residues. V shed 3 bases, J shed 4 bases, and the junction held 4 bases outside the gene matches. The V gene's germline CDR1 is ENHRY and CDR2 SYGVKD. In nucleotides, the CDR3 is TGTGCCATCAGTGAAGGCAGGGGGCTCACTGAAGCTTTCTTT. It encodes CAISEGRGLTEAFF.

About this clonotype itself: At one end the junction does not follow the germline gene, possibly because of a read error. This sequence joins TRBV9 and TRBJ1-2, with a possible D match to TRBD1 (5 bases). The germline V gene has CDR1 SGDLS and CDR2 YYNGEE. This CDR3 has 14 amino acids. The CDR3 DNA is TGTGCCAGCAGCATTCCGGGACGGAACTATGGCTACACTTTC. Residues: CASSIPGRNYGYTF. The whole variable domain, filled in from reference TRBV9 and TRBJ1-2, reads DSGVTQTPKHLITATGQRVTLRCSPRSGDLSVYWYQQSLDQGLQFLIQYYNGEERAKGNILERFSAQQFPDLHSELNLSSLELGDSALYFCASSIPGRNYGYTFGSGTRLTVV.

This clonotype came up a few times. This may be a read error: a much more frequent sequence differs by one nucleotide. CDR3 sequence (DNA): TGCAGCGTTGTTGGGCGGGTAGCTCTCTTT. It yields the protein CSVVGRVALF. The genes are TRBV29-1 and TRBJ1-1; no firm D call. Germline V lookup: CDR1 SQVTM, CDR2 ANQGSEA. The CDR3 totals 10 residues.

For this clonotype: Possible read error: a much larger clone is one base away. V gene TRBV11-2 combines with J gene TRBJ1-1; 8 nucleotides line up with TRBD1. The junction had 9 bases not matched to a gene; V was cut back by 5 bases and J by 10 bases. The CDR3 extends over 13 amino acids. CDR1 and CDR2 (germline): SGHAT, FQNNGV. This chain's CDR3 is CASSTSYRGTAFF. Here the CDR3 DNA reads TGTGCCAGCAGCACATCGTACAGGGGGACAGCTTTCTTT.

The chain recombines TRBV19 with TRBJ1-1; perhaps TRBD1 as D (5 bases). This CDR3 is 13 amino acids long. Germline loops: CDR1 LNHDA, CDR2 SQIVND (reference sequence). Trimming took 11 bases from V and 0 from J, leaving 13 bases between them. The CDR3 loop is CAPTGTVNTEAFF. The CDR3 nucleotides are TGTGCCCCAACCGGGACCGTGAACACTGAAGCTTTCTTT.

The rearrangement links TRBV20-1 to TRBJ2-7; the D gene is possibly TRBD1 (6 bases). V was pared by 7 bases and J by 3 bases, with 13 bases between. CDR3 size: 12 residues. The germline V gene has CDR1 DFQATT and CDR2 SNEGSKA (reference sequence). The DNA of the CDR3 is TGCAGTGGGGGGCAGGATCGCTACGAGCAGTACTTC. Its translation: CSGGQDRYEQYF.

The chain couples TRBV19 to TRBJ1-5; the D gene is possibly TRBD1 (5 bases). Germline lookup yields CDR1 LNHDA and CDR2 SQIVND (reference sequence). The CDR3 totals 14 residues. The ends were cut back, 3 bases at V and 10 bases at J, with 16 bases in the middle. CDR3 in DNA: TGTGCCAGTAGTATCGAAGGGACTAAGTTCCCCCAGCATTTT. It specifies CASSIEGTKFPQHF.

The chain uses TRBV19 and TRBJ1-5; D is uncertain. This CDR3 is 14 amino acids long. The V gene lost 4 bases and the J gene lost 2 bases, with 9 bases spanning the gap. Looked up from germline, CDR1 is LNHDA and CDR2 is SQIVND (reference sequence). The CDR3 sequence: CASSTLGGNQPQHF. The CDR3 region has the DNA TGTGCCAGTAGTACCCTTGGGGGCAATCAGCCCCAGCATTTT.

V is TRBV29-1 and J is TRBJ2-7; 8 bases map to TRBD1. Trimming at V came to 3 bases and at J to 6 bases, leaving 7 bases not matched to a gene. This CDR3 is built from 13 residues. In germline, CDR1 is SQVTM, CDR2 ANQGSEA. The CDR3 DNA reads TGCAGCGTTGATCAGGGGGCTCCGGGCGAGCAGTACTTC. As protein: CSVDQGAPGEQYF.

V is TRBV7-2 and J is TRBJ1-1; 8 bases map to TRBD1. CDR3 size: 18 residues. Germline CDR1 reads SGHTA; CDR2 reads FQGNSA. The J segment lost 5 bases and the V segment lost 5 bases, leaving 19 bases of the junction unmatched. The CDR3 bases are TGTGCCAGCAGCATCCCGGTTATATCAGGGGGCGATGGTACTGAAGCTTTCTTT. Amino acid sequence: CASSIPVISGGDGTEAFF.